This T cell receptor (beta chain) originates from a study of shared clonotypes between healthy human individuals. This clone appeared a few times. TCRdb keeps only in-frame clones here, not all; method: immunoSEQ multiplex PCR. Of a few million clones in the sample, 85% to 95% were seen once. The CDR3 extends over 15 amino acids. The germline V and J ends were trimmed by 0 bases and 4 bases, with 10 bases remaining between them. The germline V gene has CDR1 SEHNR and CDR2 FQNEAQ (reference sequence). The source material was naive CD4+ T cells sorted from blood. Stated subset: CD45RA+ positively selected. The chain carries TRBV7-9 and TRBJ1-5, with D possibly being TRBD1 (5 bases). The clonotype comes from a man in his late teens or twenties in good health. CDR3 in amino acids: CASSLAGERNQPQHF. The CDR3 DNA is TGTGCCAGCAGCTTAGCGGGGGAGAGGAATCAGCCCCAGCATTTT.